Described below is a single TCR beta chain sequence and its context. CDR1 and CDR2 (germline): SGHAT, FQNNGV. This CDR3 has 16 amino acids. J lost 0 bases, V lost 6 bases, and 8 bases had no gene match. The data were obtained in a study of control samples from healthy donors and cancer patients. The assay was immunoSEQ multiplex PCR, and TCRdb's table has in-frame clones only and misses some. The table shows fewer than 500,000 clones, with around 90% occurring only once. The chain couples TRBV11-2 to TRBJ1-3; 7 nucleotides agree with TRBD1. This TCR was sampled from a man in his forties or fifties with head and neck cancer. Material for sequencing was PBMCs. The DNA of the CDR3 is TGTGCCAGCAGGCTATGGGGACAGCACTCTGGAAACACCATATATTTT. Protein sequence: CASRLWGQHSGNTIYF.